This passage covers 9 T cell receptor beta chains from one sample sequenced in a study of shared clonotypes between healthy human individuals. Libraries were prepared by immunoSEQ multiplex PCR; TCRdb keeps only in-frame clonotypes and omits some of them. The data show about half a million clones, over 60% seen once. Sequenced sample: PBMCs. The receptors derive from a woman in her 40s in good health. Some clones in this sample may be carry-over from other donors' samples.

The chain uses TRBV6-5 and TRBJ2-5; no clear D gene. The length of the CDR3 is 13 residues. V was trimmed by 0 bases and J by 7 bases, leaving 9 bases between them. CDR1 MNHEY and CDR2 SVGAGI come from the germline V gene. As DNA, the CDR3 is TGTGCCAGCAGTTACTCCCCGAGTACGACCCAGTACTTC. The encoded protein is CASSYSPSTTQYF.

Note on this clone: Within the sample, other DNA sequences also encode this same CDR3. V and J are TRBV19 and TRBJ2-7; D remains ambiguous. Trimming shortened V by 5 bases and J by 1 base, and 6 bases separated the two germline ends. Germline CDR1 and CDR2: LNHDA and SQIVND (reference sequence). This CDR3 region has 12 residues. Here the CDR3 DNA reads TGTGCCAGTAGTCCTGGTTCCTACGAGCAGTACTTC. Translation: CASSPGSYEQYF.

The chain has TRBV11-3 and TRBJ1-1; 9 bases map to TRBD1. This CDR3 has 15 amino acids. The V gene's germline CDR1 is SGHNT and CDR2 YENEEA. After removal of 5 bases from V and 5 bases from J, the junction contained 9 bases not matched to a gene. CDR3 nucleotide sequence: TGTGCCAGCAGCCCGCGGACAGGGGCGAAAACTGAAGCTTTCTTT. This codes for CASSPRTGAKTEAFF.

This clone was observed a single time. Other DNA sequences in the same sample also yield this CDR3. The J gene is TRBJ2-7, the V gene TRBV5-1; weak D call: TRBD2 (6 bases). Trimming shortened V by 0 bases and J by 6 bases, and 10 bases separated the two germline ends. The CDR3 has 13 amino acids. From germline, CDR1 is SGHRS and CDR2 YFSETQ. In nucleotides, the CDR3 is TGCGCCAGCAGCTTGGAAGGGCGGGGCGAGCAGTACTTC. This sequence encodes CASSLEGRGEQYF.

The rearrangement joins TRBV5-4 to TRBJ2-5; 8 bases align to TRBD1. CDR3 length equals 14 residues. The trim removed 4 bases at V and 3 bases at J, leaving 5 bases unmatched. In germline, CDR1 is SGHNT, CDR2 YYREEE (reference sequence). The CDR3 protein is CASSLKDREETQYF. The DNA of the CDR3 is TGTGCCAGCAGCCTGAAGGACAGGGAAGAGACCCAGTACTTC.

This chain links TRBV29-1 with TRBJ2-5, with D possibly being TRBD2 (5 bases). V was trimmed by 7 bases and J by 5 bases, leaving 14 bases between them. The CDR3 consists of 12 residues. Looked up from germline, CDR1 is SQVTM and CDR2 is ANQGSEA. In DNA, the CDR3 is TGCAGCGCCTTGGACTGGAGGGAGACCCAGTACTTC. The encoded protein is CSALDWRETQYF.

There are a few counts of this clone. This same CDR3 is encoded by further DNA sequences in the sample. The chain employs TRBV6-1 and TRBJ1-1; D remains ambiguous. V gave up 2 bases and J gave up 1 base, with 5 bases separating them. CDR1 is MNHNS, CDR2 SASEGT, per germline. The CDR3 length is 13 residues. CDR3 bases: TGTGCCAGCAGTGAACAGCCGAACACTGAAGCTTTCTTT. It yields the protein CASSEQPNTEAFF.

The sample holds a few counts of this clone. The CDR3, as DNA: TGTGCCAGTAAGACTTGGTACGAGCAGTACTTC. Protein product: CASKTWYEQYF. The chain carries TRBV19 and TRBJ2-7; D is undetermined. Trimming pared 7 bases from V and 4 bases from J, leaving 8 bases between. Per germline, CDR1 LNHDA and CDR2 SQIVND (reference sequence). The CDR3 has 11 amino acids.

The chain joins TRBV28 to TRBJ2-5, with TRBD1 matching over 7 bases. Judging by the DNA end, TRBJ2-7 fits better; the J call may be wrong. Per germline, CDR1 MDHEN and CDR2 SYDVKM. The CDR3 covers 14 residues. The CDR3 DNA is TGTGCCAGCAGTTTAGTTAGGGGGCCCTACGAGCAGTACTTC. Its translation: CASSLVRGPYEQYF.